Following are 17 T cell receptor beta chains from one sample sequenced in a study of blood T cell repertoires in COVID-19. The data were produced by immunoSEQ multiplex PCR, yet TCRdb's version contains in-frame clones alone and is incomplete. The table includes 200,000 to 250,000 clones, approximately 85% detected once. The sequenced material came from peripheral blood. The receptors derive from a woman in her 70s with COVID-19, enrolled during active disease.

To note about this clone: Other DNA sequences in this specimen translate into the identical CDR3. The rearrangement uses TRBV11-3 and TRBJ2-7; D is possibly TRBD1 (6 bases). The CDR3 contains 13 residues. Germline V gives CDR1 SGHNT, CDR2 YENEEA. V gave up 3 bases and J gave up 1 base, with 7 bases separating them. CDR3 loop: CASSLGASYEQYF. The CDR3 DNA follows: TGTGCCAGCAGCTTGGGGGCGTCCTACGAGCAGTACTTC.

This chain joins TRBV7-2 and TRBJ1-5; D unclear. Germline V CDR1 and CDR2: SGHTA, FQGNSA. V lost 3 bases to trimming and J lost 5 bases, with 5 bases between them. CDR3 length equals 12 residues. In DNA form, the CDR3 reads TGTGCCAGCAGCTTCGAGTATCAGCCCCAGCATTTT. This sequence encodes CASSFEYQPQHF.

A few counts support this clone. The chain uses TRBV27 and TRBJ1-2; 11 nucleotides line up with TRBD1. V shed 8 bases and J 3 bases; nucleotides not matched to a gene: 5. CDR1 and CDR2 (germline): MNHEY, SMNVEV (reference sequence). The CDR3 has 14 amino acids. CDR3 sequence: CASGRTGGDYGYTF. The CDR3 DNA is TGTGCCAGCGGTCGGACAGGGGGCGACTATGGCTACACCTTC.

The chain joins TRBV13 to TRBJ1-3; D gene ambiguous. The CDR3 consists of 15 residues. With 0 bases removed from V and 7 bases from J, the gap between germline ends came to 13 bases. Germline CDR1 reads PRHDT; CDR2 reads FYEKMQ (reference sequence). CDR3 nucleotides: TGTGCCAGCAGCTTAGGTGGAGGGAGAGGTAACACCATATATTTT. This encodes CASSLGGGRGNTIYF. The full variable domain, its missing parts supplied by reference TRBV13 and TRBJ1-3, is AAGVIQSPRHLIKEKRETATLKCYPIPRHDTVYWYQQGPGQDPQFLISFYEKMQSDKGSIPDRFSAQQFSDYHSELNMSSLELGDSALYFCASSLGGGRGNTIYFGEGSWLTVV.

The CDR3 DNA follows: TGTGCCAGTAGGAGGGCTGGAGGAAACACCATATATTTT. It codes for CASRRAGGNTIYF. The chain carries TRBV6-5 and TRBJ1-3; no clear D. Germline loops: CDR1 MNHEY, CDR2 SVGAGI. Deletions cut 9 bases from V and 4 bases from J, with 13 bases between. This CDR3 has 13 amino acids.

V usage is TRBV4-2 and J usage is TRBJ2-7; weak D call: TRBD1 (5 bases). V lost 1 base and J 3 bases, leaving 13 bases between the germline ends. Per germline, CDR1 LGHNA and CDR2 YNFKEQ. The CDR3 covers 15 residues. The CDR3: CASSQAPTVNYEQYF. The CDR3 coding sequence is TGTGCCAGCAGCCAAGCCCCGACAGTGAACTACGAGCAGTACTTC.

The gene calls are TRBV19 and TRBJ2-2, with unresolved D. With 1 base removed from V and 4 bases from J, the gap between germline ends came to 4 bases. This CDR3 spans 13 amino acids. The germline gives CDR1 LNHDA, CDR2 SQIVND (reference sequence). The CDR3 bases are TGTGCCAGTAGTATAGCCTTCACCGGGGAGCTGTTTTTT. This codes for CASSIAFTGELFF.

This clone was recorded once. The rearrangement links TRBV19 to TRBJ2-7; 9 bases line up with TRBD1. The V gene's germline CDR1 is LNHDA and CDR2 SQIVND (reference sequence). The V and J ends lost 4 bases and 4 bases, in that order; junction bases with no gene match: 14. The CDR3 sequence is 17 residues long. The CDR3 nucleotides are TGTGCCAGTAGTACTACCGGGACAGGGTATCGGGGGTACGAGCAGTACTTC. Amino acid sequence: CASSTTGTGYRGYEQYF.

This chain connects TRBV5-4 to TRBJ1-1; D gene uncertain. The V end was cut by 2 bases, the J end by 2 bases, with 13 bases between. Germline CDR1 SGHNT, CDR2 YYREEE (reference sequence). The CDR3 extends over 15 amino acids. The CDR3 protein is CASSFPGGGNTEAFF. DNA of the CDR3: TGTGCCAGCAGCTTCCCAGGAGGCGGCAACACTGAAGCTTTCTTT. Full variable domain (missing parts from reference TRBV5-4 and TRBJ1-1): ETGVTQSPTHLIKTRGQQVTLRCSSQSGHNTVSWYQQALGQGPQFIFQYYREEENGRGNFPPRFSGLQFPNYSSELNVNALELDDSALYLCASSFPGGGNTEAFFGQGTRLTVV.

This chain's CDR3 is CASSGDNTGELFF. In DNA, the CDR3 is TGTGCCAGCAGTGGAGATAACACCGGGGAGCTGTTTTTT. This sequence joins TRBV6-4 and TRBJ2-2; D gene uncertain. Germline CDR1 reads MRHNA; CDR2 reads SNTAGT. The V and J ends lost 4 bases and 2 bases respectively, with 5 bases between them. This CDR3 spans 13 amino acids.

The chain employs TRBV7-3 and TRBJ2-1, with 12 bases that match TRBD2. With V trimmed by 5 bases and J by 9 bases, 8 bases remained unmatched. This CDR3 has 15 residues. The germline CDR1 and CDR2 sequences are SGHTA and FQGTGA. The CDR3 reads CASSPRTSGVLEQFF. The CDR3 coding sequence is TGTGCCAGCAGCCCAAGGACTAGCGGGGTTCTTGAGCAGTTCTTC.

CDR3 nucleotides: TGTGCCAGCAGCGTCGACAGGGAGTTCGATGGCTACACCTTC. Protein: CASSVDREFDGYTF. The chain employs TRBV9 and TRBJ1-2, with 7 bases fitting TRBD1. This CDR3 has 14 amino acids. V trimming: 2 bases; J trimming: 6 bases; junction bases outside the gene matches: 7. The germline V gene has CDR1 SGDLS and CDR2 YYNGEE.

The rearrangement joins TRBV14 to TRBJ1-6; D is unresolved. Trimming removed 5 bases at V and 7 bases at J, with 15 bases between. The CDR3 totals 15 residues. Germline CDR1 is SGHDN and CDR2 is FVKESK. CDR3 residues: CASSAGPGGNSPLHF. For the CDR3, the DNA is TGTGCCAGCAGCGCGGGCCCGGGCGGGAATTCACCCCTCCACTTT.

This clone was seen just once. V usage is TRBV7-3 and J usage is TRBJ1-1; possibly TRBD1 for D (5 bases). Germline V gene data show CDR1 as SGHTA and CDR2 as FQGTGA. V was clipped by 6 bases and J by 7 bases, with 12 bases between them. CDR3 size: 12 residues. The CDR3 reads CASSLLGGEAFF. DNA of the CDR3: TGTGCCAGCAGTCTCTTGGGGGGTGAAGCTTTCTTT.

This rearrangement joins TRBV28 to TRBJ2-3; TRBD1 matches at 7 bases. V shed 4 bases, J shed 2 bases, and the junction held 3 bases outside the gene matches. The length of the CDR3 is 14 residues. Germline V CDR1 and CDR2: MDHEN, SYDVKM. CDR3 sequence (DNA): TGTGCCAGCAGTTACAGGGGAATCACAGATACGCAGTATTTT. It translates to CASSYRGITDTQYF.

The chain links TRBV7-2 to TRBJ2-1, with D unresolved. Germline V lookup: CDR1 SGHTA, CDR2 FQGNSA. This CDR3 comprises 13 residues. V was cut by 1 base and J by 9 bases, with 10 bases left in between. CDR3 sequence reads: CASSLGVTGEQFF. For the CDR3, the DNA is TGTGCCAGCAGCTTAGGCGTAACGGGTGAGCAGTTCTTC.

The V call is TRBV29-1, the J call TRBJ1-2, with a possible D match to TRBD1 (6 bases). Trimming shortened V by 4 bases and J by 6 bases, and 15 bases separated the two germline ends. CDR3 length: 13 amino acids. Germline-derived CDR1 and CDR2 are SQVTM and ANQGSEA. Here the CDR3 reads CSVGEGDKDGYTF. CDR3 DNA sequence: TGCAGCGTTGGGGAGGGGGATAAGGATGGCTACACCTTC.